Shown below are 9 T cell receptor beta chains from a single sample sequenced in a study of T cell responses to AZD1222 COVID-19 vaccine. Profiled with immunoSEQ multiplex PCR; TCRdb holds only in-frame clones, not every one. Of 120,000 or so clones listed, 90% are singletons. The sample consisted of peripheral blood, taken on day 0 of AZD1222 vaccination. The source of these receptors is an adult in good health.

The chain joins TRBV4-1 to TRBJ1-5; D is undetermined. Germline V gene data show CDR1 as MGHRA and CDR2 as YSYEKL. V lost 0 bases and J 4 bases, leaving 7 bases between the germline ends. The CDR3 length is 14 residues. The CDR3 reads CASSQDGVNQPQHF. The CDR3 DNA follows: TGCGCCAGCAGCCAAGATGGAGTTAATCAGCCCCAGCATTTT.

In its sample, this clone was seen once. The V gene is TRBV5-1, the J gene TRBJ1-1; tentative D call: TRBD1 (6 bases). Between the trimmed V and J ends, which lost 0 bases and 0 bases, there was a span of 15 bases. Germline V gene lookup returns CDR1 SGHRS and CDR2 YFSETQ. CDR3 length: 17 amino acids. The CDR3: CASSLASAGVMNTEAFF. The CDR3 DNA is TGCGCCAGCAGCTTGGCCTCTGCAGGGGTTATGAACACTGAAGCTTTCTTT.

The genes are TRBV10-2 and TRBJ2-3; D might be TRBD1 (6 bases). Germline CDR1 is WSHSY and CDR2 is SAAADI. The V gene lost 4 bases and the J gene lost 3 bases, with 11 bases spanning the gap. This CDR3 is built from 14 residues. The CDR3 sequence is CASSGNRVTDTQYF. CDR3 sequence (DNA): TGCGCCAGCAGTGGAAACAGGGTAACAGATACGCAGTATTTT.

This rearrangement joins TRBV10-3 to TRBJ1-5; tentative D call: TRBD1 (6 bases). This CDR3 contains 16 residues. The V and J ends lost 6 bases and 4 bases respectively, with 19 bases between them. From germline, CDR1 is ENHRY and CDR2 SYGVKD. For the CDR3, the DNA is TGTGCCATCAGCGACGTGGGGGGGCTGGGAAATCAGCCCCAGCATTTT. As protein: CAISDVGGLGNQPQHF.

The chain has TRBV28 and TRBJ1-3, with D hard to call. The germline V gene encodes CDR1 MDHEN and CDR2 SYDVKM. The length of the CDR3 is 14 residues. V was shortened by 5 bases and J by 0 bases, with 8 bases between the two germline ends. CDR3 bases: TGTGCCAGCAGTCCTGCGAACTCTGGAAACACCATATATTTT. Translated, it gives CASSPANSGNTIYF.

The rearrangement uses TRBV5-1 and TRBJ2-7, with 13 nucleotides matching TRBD2. Germline lookup yields CDR1 SGHRS and CDR2 YFSETQ. This CDR3 contains 17 residues. With 0 bases clipped from V and 2 bases from J, the junction kept 5 bases outside the gene matches. The CDR3 sequence: CASSLGTSGRSPYEQYF. CDR3 bases: TGCGCCAGCAGCTTGGGGACTAGCGGGAGAAGTCCCTACGAGCAGTACTTC.

In this sample, this clone turned up once. The chain is built from TRBV18 and TRBJ2-1, with D perhaps matching TRBD2 (5 bases). This CDR3 comprises 13 residues. Germline assignment: CDR1 KGHSH and CDR2 LQKENI. Between the trimmed V and J ends, which lost 5 bases and 9 bases, there was a span of 14 bases. In DNA, the CDR3 is TGTGCCAGCTCATTCGGACTTGTCAGTGAGCAGTTCTTC. Translation: CASSFGLVSEQFF.

The chain couples TRBV6-5 to TRBJ1-5, with D possibly TRBD1 on 5 matching bases. Germline V lookup: CDR1 MNHEY, CDR2 SVGAGI. The CDR3 runs to 13 residues. Trimming took off 8 bases at V and 7 bases at J, with 15 bases between the two ends. This CDR3 reads CASCGGGRQPQHF. CDR3 sequence (DNA): TGTGCCAGCTGCGGGGGAGGTCGGCAGCCCCAGCATTTT.

V usage is TRBV29-1 and J usage is TRBJ2-1; tentatively, D is TRBD2 (6 bases). The CDR3 is made up of 13 amino acids. Germline CDR1 reads SQVTM; CDR2 reads ANQGSEA. Trimming removed 7 bases at V and 7 bases at J, with 17 bases between. CDR3 residues: CSAPERGRNEQFF. CDR3 sequence (DNA): TGCAGCGCCCCCGAACGGGGGAGGAATGAGCAGTTCTTC.